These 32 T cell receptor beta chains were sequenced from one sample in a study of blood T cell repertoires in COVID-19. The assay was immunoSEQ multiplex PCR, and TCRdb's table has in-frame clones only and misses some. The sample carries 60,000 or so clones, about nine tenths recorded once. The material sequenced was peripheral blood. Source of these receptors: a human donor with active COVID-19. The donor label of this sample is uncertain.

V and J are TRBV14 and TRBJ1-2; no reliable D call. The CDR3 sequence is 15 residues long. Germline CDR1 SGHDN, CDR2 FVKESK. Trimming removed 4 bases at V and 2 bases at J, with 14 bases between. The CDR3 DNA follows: TGTGCCAGCAGCCCACTTTCCGGGAGCAACTATGGCTACACCTTC. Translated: CASSPLSGSNYGYTF.

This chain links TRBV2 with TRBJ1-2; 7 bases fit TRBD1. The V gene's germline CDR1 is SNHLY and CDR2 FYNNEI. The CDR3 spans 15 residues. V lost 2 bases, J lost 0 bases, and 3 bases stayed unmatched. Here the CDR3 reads CASSERGTANYGYTF. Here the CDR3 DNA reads TGTGCCAGCAGTGAAAGGGGGACAGCTAACTATGGCTACACCTTC.

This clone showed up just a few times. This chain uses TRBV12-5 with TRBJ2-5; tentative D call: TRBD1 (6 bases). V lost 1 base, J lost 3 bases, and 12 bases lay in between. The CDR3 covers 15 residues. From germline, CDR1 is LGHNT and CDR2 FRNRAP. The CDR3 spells CASGLAGQWKETQYF. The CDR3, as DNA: TGTGCTAGTGGTTTGGCAGGACAGTGGAAAGAGACCCAGTACTTC. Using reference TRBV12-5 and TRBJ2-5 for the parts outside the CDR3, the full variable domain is DARVTQTPRHKVTEMGQEVTMRCQPILGHNTVFWYRQTMMQGLELLAYFRNRAPLDDSGMPKDRFSAEMPDATLATLKIQPSEPRDSAVYFCASGLAGQWKETQYFGPGTRLLVL.

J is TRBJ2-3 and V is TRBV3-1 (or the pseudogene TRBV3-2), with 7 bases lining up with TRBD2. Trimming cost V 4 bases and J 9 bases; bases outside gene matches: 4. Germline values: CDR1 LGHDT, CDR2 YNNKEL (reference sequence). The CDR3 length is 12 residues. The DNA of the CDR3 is TGTGCCAGCAGCCTAAGGGAGGGAACGCAGTATTTT. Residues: CASSLREGTQYF.

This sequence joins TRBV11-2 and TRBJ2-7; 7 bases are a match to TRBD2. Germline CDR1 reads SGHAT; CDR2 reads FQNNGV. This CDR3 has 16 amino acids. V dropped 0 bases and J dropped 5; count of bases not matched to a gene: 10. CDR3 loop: CASSLDRVWGGNEQYF. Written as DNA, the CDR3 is TGTGCCAGCAGCTTAGATCGGGTGTGGGGGGGGAACGAGCAGTACTTC.

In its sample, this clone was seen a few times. The CDR3 sequence is CASRAGSYEQYF. The CDR3, as DNA: TGTGCCAGCAGGGCAGGGTCCTACGAGCAGTACTTC. The chain employs TRBV2 and TRBJ2-7; TRBD1 is a possible D gene (5 bases). The germline gives CDR1 SNHLY, CDR2 FYNNEI. This CDR3 is 12 amino acids long. The V end was cut by 6 bases, the J end by 1 base, with 7 bases between.

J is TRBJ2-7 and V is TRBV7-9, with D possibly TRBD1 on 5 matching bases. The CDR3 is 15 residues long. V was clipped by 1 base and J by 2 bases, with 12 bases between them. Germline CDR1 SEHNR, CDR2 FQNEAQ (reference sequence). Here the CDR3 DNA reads TGTGCCAGCAGCTTAGGGCAGGGCAGGCCCTACGAGCAGTACGTC. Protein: CASSLGQGRPYEQYV.

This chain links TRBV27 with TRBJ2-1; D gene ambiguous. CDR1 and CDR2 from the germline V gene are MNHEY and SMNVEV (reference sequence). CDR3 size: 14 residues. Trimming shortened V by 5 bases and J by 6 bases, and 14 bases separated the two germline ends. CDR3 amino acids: CASSPFHSFNEQFF. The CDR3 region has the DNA TGTGCCAGCAGTCCTTTCCACTCTTTCAATGAGCAGTTCTTC.

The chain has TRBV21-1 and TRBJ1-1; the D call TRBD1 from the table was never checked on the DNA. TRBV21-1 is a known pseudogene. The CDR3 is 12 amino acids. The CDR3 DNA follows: TGTGCCAGCAGCCTCTACAGGGTACCAGCTTTCTTT. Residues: CASSLYRVPAFF.

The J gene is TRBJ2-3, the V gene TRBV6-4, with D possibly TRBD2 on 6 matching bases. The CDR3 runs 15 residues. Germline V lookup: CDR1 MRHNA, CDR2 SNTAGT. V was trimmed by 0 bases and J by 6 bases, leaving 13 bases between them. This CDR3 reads CASSDSSGGRDTQYF. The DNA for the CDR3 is TGTGCCAGCAGTGACTCTAGCGGAGGGAGGGATACGCAGTATTTT.

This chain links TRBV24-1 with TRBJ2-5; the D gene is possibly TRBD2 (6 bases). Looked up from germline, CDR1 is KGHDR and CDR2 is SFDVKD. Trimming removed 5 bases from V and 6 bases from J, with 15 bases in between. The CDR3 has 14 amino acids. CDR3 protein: CATSGPGSTKTQYF. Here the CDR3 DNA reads TGTGCCACCAGTGGCCCCGGGAGCACGAAGACCCAGTACTTC.

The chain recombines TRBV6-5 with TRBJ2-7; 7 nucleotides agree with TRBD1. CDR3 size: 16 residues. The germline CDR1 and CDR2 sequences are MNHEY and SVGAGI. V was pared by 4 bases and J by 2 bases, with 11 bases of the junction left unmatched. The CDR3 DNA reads TGTGCCAGCAGTTTTTATACAGGGGAGCTAACCTACGAGCAGTACTTC. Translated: CASSFYTGELTYEQYF.

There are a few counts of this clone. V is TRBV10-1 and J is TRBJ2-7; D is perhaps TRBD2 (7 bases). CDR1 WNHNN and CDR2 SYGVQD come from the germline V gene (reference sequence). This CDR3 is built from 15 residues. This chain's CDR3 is CAGGGAHRPFYEQYF. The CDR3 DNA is TGCGCAGGAGGGGGGGCTCACCGGCCGTTCTACGAGCAGTACTTC.

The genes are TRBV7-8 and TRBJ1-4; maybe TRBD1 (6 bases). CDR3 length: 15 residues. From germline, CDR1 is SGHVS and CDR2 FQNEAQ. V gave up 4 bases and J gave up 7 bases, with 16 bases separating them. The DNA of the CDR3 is TGTGCCAGCAGCTACCTACAGGGAGTTAGTGAAAAACTGTTTTTT. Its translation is CASSYLQGVSEKLFF.

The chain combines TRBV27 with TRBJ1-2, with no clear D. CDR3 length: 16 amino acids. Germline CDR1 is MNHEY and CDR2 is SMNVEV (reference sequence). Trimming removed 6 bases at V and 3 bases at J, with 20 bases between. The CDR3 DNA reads TGTGCCAGCAGCCAATTCGGGGATACTGACTACTATGGCTACACCTTC. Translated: CASSQFGDTDYYGYTF.

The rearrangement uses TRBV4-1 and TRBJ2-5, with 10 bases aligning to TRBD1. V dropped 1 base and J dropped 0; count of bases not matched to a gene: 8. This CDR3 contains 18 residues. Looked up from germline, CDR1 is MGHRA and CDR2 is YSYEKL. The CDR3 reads CASSQAGTGDLHQETQYF. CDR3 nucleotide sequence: TGCGCCAGCAGCCAAGCCGGGACAGGGGACTTGCACCAAGAGACCCAGTACTTC.

CDR3 coding DNA: TGTGCCAGCAGCTTGGCGGTCCGGAACACTGAAGCTTTCTTT. The encoded protein is CASSLAVRNTEAFF. The J gene is TRBJ1-1, the V gene TRBV5-6; unclear D gene. This CDR3 has 14 residues. Germline-derived CDR1 and CDR2 are SGHDT and YYEEEE. Trimming stripped 0 bases from V and 1 base from J, with 7 bases between.

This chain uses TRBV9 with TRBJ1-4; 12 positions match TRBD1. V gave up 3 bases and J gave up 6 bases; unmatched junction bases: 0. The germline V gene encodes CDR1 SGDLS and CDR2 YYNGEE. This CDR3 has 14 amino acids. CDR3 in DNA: TGTGCCAGCAGCGGGGACAGGGGGCATGAAAAACTGTTTTTT. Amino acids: CASSGDRGHEKLFF.

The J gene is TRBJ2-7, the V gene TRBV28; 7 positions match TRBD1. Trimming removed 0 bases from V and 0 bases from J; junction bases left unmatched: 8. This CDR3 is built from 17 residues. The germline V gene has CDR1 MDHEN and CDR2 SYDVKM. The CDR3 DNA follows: TGTGCCAGCAGTTTATGGACCCGACAGGGAAGCTCCTACGAGCAGTACTTC. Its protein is CASSLWTRQGSSYEQYF.

Here the CDR3 reads CASSLGIQGGDGYTF. CDR3 nucleotide sequence: TGTGCCAGCTCACTGGGGATACAGGGGGGAGATGGCTACACCTTC. The chain combines TRBV18 with TRBJ1-2; 8 bases are shared with TRBD1. CDR3 size: 15 residues. The trim removed 4 bases at V and 6 bases at J, leaving 10 bases unmatched. CDR1 KGHSH and CDR2 LQKENI come from the germline V gene.

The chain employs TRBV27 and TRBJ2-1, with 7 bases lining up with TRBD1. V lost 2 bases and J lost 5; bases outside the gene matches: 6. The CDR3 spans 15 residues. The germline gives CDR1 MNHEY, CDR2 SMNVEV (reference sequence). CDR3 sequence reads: CASSLVGGGDNEQFF. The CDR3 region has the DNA TGTGCCAGCAGTTTAGTAGGGGGCGGCGACAATGAGCAGTTCTTC.

The CDR3 is CASSTRLWANVLTF. The CDR3 DNA is TGCGCCAGCAGCACCAGGCTCTGGGCCAACGTCCTGACTTTC. The chain is built from TRBV4-1 and TRBJ2-6; D remains unclear. This CDR3 contains 14 residues. V was shortened by 5 bases and J by 5 bases, with 10 bases between the two germline ends. Looked up from germline, CDR1 is MGHRA and CDR2 is YSYEKL.

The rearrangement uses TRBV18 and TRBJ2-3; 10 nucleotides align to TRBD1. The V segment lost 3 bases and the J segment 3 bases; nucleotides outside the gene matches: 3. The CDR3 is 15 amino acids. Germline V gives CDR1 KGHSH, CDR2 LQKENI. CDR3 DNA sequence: TGTGCCAGCTCACCCGACAGGGGGCGGACAGATACGCAGTATTTT. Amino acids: CASSPDRGRTDTQYF.

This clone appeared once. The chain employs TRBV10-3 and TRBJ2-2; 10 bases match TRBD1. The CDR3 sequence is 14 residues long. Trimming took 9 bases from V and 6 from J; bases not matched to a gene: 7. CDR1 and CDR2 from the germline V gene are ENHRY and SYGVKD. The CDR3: CAIRDRGHSGELFF. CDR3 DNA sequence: TGTGCCATTCGAGACAGGGGGCATTCCGGGGAGCTGTTTTTT.

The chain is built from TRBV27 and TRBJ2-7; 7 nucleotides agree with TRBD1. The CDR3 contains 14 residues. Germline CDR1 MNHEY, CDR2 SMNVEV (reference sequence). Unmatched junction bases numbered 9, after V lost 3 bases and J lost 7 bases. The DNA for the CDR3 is TGTGCCAGCAGTTTTAGGACAGGTTTTGGGGAGCAGTACGTC. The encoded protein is CASSFRTGFGEQYV.

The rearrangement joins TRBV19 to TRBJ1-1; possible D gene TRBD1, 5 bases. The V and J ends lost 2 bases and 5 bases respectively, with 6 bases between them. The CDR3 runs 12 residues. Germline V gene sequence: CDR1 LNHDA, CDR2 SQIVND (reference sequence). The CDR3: CASSIRGTEAFF. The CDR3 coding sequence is TGTGCCAGTAGTATACGGGGGACTGAAGCTTTCTTT.

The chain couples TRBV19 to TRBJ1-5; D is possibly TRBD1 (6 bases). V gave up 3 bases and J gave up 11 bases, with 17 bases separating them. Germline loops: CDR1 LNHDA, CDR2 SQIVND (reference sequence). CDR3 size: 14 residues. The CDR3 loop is CASSMDRRVIAQHF. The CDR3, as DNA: TGTGCCAGTAGTATGGACAGAAGGGTGATAGCCCAGCATTTT.

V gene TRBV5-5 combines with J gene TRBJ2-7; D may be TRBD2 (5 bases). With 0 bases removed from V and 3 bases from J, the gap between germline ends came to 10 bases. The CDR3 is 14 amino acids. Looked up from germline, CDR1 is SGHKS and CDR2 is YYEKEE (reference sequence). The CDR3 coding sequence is TGTGCCAGCAGCTTGGCCGGAGGAGGCTACGAGCAGTACTTC. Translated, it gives CASSLAGGGYEQYF.

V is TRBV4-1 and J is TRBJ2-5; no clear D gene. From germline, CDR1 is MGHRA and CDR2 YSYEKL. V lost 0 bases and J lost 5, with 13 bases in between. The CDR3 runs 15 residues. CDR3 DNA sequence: TGCGCCAGCAGCCAAGAAGGTGTGGAGATGGAGACCCAGTACTTC. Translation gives CASSQEGVEMETQYF.

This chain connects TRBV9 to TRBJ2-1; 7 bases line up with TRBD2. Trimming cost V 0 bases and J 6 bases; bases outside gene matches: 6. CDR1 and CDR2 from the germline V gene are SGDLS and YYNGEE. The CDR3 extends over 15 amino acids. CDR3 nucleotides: TGTGCCAGCAGCGTAGACCTAGCGGTGATCAATGAGCAGTTCTTC. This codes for CASSVDLAVINEQFF.

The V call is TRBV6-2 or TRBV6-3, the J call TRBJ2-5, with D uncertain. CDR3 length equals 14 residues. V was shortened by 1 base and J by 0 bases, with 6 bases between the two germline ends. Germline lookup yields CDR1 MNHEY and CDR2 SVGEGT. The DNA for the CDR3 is TGTGCCAGCAGTTACTTCGCGTACCAAGAGACCCAGTACTTC. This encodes CASSYFAYQETQYF.

The CDR3 DNA reads as TGTGCCAGTAAACTAGCGGGAGGGTACGAGCAGTACTTC. It is translated as CASKLAGGYEQYF. The chain has TRBV19 and TRBJ2-7; 13 bases are a match to TRBD2. J was trimmed by 4 bases and V by 7 bases; bases with no gene match: 1. Germline lookup yields CDR1 LNHDA and CDR2 SQIVND (reference sequence). The CDR3 extends over 13 amino acids. The variable domain in full, with the rest retrieved from reference TRBV19 and TRBJ2-7, is DGGITQSPKYLFRKEGQNVTLSCEQNLNHDAMYWYRQDPGQGLRLIYYSQIVNDFQKGDIAEGYSVSREKKESFPLTVTSAQKNPTAFYLCASKLAGGYEQYFGPGTRLTVT.